This is a list of T cell receptor beta chains from one sample in a study of blood T cell repertoires in COVID-19. Some clones are missing from TCRdb's copy, which holds only in-frame ones; the method was immunoSEQ multiplex PCR. Of about 250,000 clones listed, roughly 86% were seen once; the top ten hold about 4%. The sequencing sample was made of peripheral blood. The receptors derive from a middle-aged man with acute or convalescent COVID-19. CDR3s include the opening cysteine and the closing phenylalanine or tryptophan. A D gene is named only where the DNA matches it firmly. Clone size appears in some rows only: once, few, many, or a class for an expanded clone.

TRBJ1-5 NA TRBV6-5 NA 14 CASSRSGERQPQHF TGTGCCAGCAGCCGCTCAGGGGAACGACAGCCCCAGCATTTT
TRBJ1-3 NA TRBV6-5 NA 13 CASSYGPRNTIYF TGTGCCAGCAGTTACGGCCCTCGAAACACCATATATTTT
TRBJ1-1 TRBD1 TRBV6-5 NA 14 CASSKTTGVTEAFF TGTGCCAGCAGTAAGACGACAGGGGTTACTGAAGCTTTCTTT
TRBJ1-3 NA TRBV4-2 NA 16 CASRPYKGGPGNTIYF TGTGCCAGCAGGCCTTACAAAGGAGGGCCTGGAAACACCATATATTTT
TRBJ1-6 TRBD1 TRBV30 few 13 CAWRGQGKSPLHF TGTGCCTGGAGGGGACAGGGGAAGTCACCCCTCCACTTT
TRBJ2-3 NA TRBV4-2 once 15 CASRAGARSTDTQYF TGTGCCAGCAGGGCGGGGGCAAGAAGCACAGATACGCAGTATTTT
TRBJ1-3 NA TRBV6-2/TRBV6-3 NA 15 CASSYKDSRGNTIYF TGTGCCAGCAGTTACAAGGATTCGCGGGGAAACACCATATATTTT
TRBJ2-7 NA TRBV11-3 NA 15 CASSSSGTLSYEQYF TGTGCCAGCAGCAGTTCCGGGACACTATCCTACGAGCAGTACTTC
TRBJ1-1 NA TRBV14 NA 14 CASSQESRLTEAFF TGTGCCAGCAGCCAAGAATCCCGGTTAACTGAAGCTTTCTTT
TRBJ2-7 NA TRBV2 NA 12 CASSLGGYEQYF TGTGCCAGCAGCCTTGGGGGGTACGAGCAGTACTTC
TRBJ1-5 TRBD1 TRBV6-6 NA 17 CASSPQSGQGQNQPQHF TGTGCCAGCAGTCCTCAATCGGGACAGGGGCAAAATCAGCCCCAGCATTTT
TRBJ1-1 NA TRBV28 once 13 CASSLLGGTEAFF TGTGCCAGCAGTTTACTGGGGGGCACTGAAGCTTTCTTT
TRBJ1-2 TRBD1 TRBV3-1/TRBV3-2 NA 15 CASSQGVQGYYGYTF TGTGCCAGCAGCCAAGGGGTACAGGGGTACTATGGCTACACCTTC
TRBJ2-7 TRBD1 TRBV27 NA 14 CASTTGTGRHEQYF TGTGCCAGCACCACCGGGACAGGGCGGCACGAGCAGTACTTC